The rows below give T cell receptor beta chains drawn from one sample of a study of shared clonotypes between healthy human individuals. The table came from immunoSEQ multiplex PCR; TCRdb's copy has only in-frame clones and leaves some out. The sample lists roughly 1,000,000 clones; approximately 80% were seen once. Sequencing used memory CD4+ T cells from PBMCs. The receptors were gathered from a man younger than 35 in good health. Some clones in this sample may be carry-over from other donors' samples. CDR3s include the opening cysteine and the closing phenylalanine or tryptophan.

TRBV6-5	TRBJ1-3	CASRTGAGNTIYF
TRBV7-2	TRBJ2-7	CASSLGVSGLGYEQYF
TRBV5-1	TRBJ1-2	CASSFTGEYGYTF
TRBV4-2	TRBJ1-6	CASSHPHATQDGSPLHF
TRBV5-1	TRBJ2-7	CASSSTSGAYEQYF
TRBV29-1	TRBJ2-1	CSVITTGGSYNEQFF
TRBV9	TRBJ2-5	CASSASPGLAYETQYF
TRBV28	TRBJ2-3	CASSLIGRESTDTQYF
TRBV28	TRBJ2-7	CASSPGQSYEQYF
TRBV9	TRBJ1-4	CASSRTGGSEQGEKLFF
TRBV28	TRBJ1-2	CASSLEAGSYGYTF
TRBV19	TRBJ2-3	CASSISGFQTGDTQYF
TRBV29-1	TRBJ2-1	CSSLSGSSYNEQFF
TRBV30	TRBJ2-6	CAWSPRLGIKGANVLTF